The present TCR beta chain was sequenced within a study of T-cell reconstitution after alpha-beta-depleted transplantation in children. The CDR3 runs 14 residues. Trimming pared 9 bases from V and 3 bases from J, leaving 15 bases between. Per the germline V gene, CDR1 is MNHEY and CDR2 is SVGEGT. TCRbeta library preparation incorporated unique molecular identifiers. TCRdb reanalysed the PCR reads using MiXCR and keeps one entry per CDR3 protein. The table includes hundreds of thousands of distinct CDR3 sequences, less than 15% detected once. The source material was PBMCs, sampled from the stem cell graft. The sequence was obtained from a human donor who donated a stem cell graft to a child with Fanconi anemia. The gene calls are TRBV6-2 or TRBV6-3 and TRBJ2-1; D could derive from TRBD1 or TRBD2 (5 bases each). DNA for the CDR3: TGTGCCAGTGGGCGAGGGACCGACTACAATGAGCAGTTCTTC. Residues: CASGRGTDYNEQFF.